The clone carrying this T cell receptor beta chain was detected a few times. Antigen: not known. One end of the junction does not line up with germline, which may come from a read error. The authors produced TCR alpha and TCR beta cDNA libraries with sample barcodes and UMIs by 5'RACE using constant-segment primers. Via MiXCR, TCRdb re-called the 5' RACE reads, giving one row per CDR3 protein. This table has fewer than 400,000 distinct CDR3 sequences, approximately 13% appearing once. CDR1 is DFQATT, CDR2 SNEGSKA, per germline (reference sequence). CDR3 length equals 10 residues. The sample is drawn from a study of T-cell memory formation after mild COVID-19. Turning to the study itself: TCR clustering was largely donor specific. Notes on the study in general: A second wave of clones peaked on day 37, and their SARS-CoV-2 specificity went unconfirmed. While clones contracting from day 15 to 85 were balanced between CD4 and CD8, later expanders leaned CD4+.

This sequence originates from a young man who had mild COVID-19 (a few samples of this study predate the infection). Cell type and time point are not known. The chain has TRBV20-1 and TRBJ2-1, with 7 positions matching TRBD2. The sequencing input was PBMCs or a T cell subset sorted from them (not recorded which). CDR3 amino acids: CGTTGNEQFF. CDR3 nucleotide sequence: TGTGGGACTACTGGCAATGAGCAGTTCTTC.